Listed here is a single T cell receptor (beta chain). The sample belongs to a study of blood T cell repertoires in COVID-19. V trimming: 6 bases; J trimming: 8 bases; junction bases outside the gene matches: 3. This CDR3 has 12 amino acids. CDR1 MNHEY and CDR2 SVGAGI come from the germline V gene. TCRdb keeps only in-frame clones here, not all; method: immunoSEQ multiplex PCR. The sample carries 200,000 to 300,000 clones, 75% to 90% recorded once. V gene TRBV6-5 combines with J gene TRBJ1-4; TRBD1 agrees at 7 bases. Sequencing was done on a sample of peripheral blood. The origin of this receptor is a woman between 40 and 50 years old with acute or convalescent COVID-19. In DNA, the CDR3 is TGTGCCAGCAGCTCGGACAGGGAAAAACTGTTTTTT. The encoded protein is CASSSDREKLFF.